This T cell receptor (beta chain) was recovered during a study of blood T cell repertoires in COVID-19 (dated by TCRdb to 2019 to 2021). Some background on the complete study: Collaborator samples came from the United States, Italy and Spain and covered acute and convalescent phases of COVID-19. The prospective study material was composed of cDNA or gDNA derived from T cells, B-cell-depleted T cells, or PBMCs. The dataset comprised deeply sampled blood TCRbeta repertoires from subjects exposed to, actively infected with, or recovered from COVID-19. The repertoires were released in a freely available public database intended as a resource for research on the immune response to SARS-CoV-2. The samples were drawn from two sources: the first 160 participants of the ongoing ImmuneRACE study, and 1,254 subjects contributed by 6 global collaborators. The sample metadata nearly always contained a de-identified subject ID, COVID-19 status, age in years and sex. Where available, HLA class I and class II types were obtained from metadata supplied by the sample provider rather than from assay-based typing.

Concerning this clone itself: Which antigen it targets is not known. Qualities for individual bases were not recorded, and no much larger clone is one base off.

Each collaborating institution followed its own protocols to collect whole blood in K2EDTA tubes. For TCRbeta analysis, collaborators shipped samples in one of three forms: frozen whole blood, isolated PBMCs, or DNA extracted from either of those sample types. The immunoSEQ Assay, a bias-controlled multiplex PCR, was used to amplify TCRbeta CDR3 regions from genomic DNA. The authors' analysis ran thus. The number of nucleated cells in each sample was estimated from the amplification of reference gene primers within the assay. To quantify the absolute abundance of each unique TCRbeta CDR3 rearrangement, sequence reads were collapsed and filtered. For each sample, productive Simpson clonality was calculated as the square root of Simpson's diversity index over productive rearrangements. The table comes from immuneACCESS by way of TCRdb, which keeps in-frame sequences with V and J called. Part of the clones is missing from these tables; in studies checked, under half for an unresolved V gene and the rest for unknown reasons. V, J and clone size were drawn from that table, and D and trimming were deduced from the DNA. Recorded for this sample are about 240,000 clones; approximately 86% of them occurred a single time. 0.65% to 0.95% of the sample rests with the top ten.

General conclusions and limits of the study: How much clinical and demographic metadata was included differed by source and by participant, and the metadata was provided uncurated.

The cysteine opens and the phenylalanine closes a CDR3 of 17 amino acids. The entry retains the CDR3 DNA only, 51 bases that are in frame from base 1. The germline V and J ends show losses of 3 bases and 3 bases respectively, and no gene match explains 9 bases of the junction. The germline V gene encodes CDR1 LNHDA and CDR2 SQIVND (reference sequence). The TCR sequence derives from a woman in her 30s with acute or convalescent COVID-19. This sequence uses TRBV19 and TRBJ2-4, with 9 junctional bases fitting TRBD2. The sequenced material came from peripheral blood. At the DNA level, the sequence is TGTGCCAGTAGTATTGGCGGGAGGGCGGGGGTCAAAAACATTCAGTACTTC. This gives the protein CASSIGGRAGVKNIQYF.